Each of the 23 T cell receptor beta chains below was sequenced from the same sample in a study of CD8 T cells in Susac syndrome. RNA, at about 0.5 to 1 ug, was reverse transcribed with random hexamers. TCRdb passed the immunoSEQ multiplex PCR reads through MiXCR, listing each CDR3 protein once. This sample has some 100,000 distinct CDR3 sequences, with 85% to 95% found just once. The specimen sequenced was CD8+ T cells from PBMCs. Receptor source: a human donor in good health.

The chain links TRBV7-2 to TRBJ2-2, with TRBD1 as a possible D gene (5 bases). The V end lost 3 bases, the J end lost 4 bases, and 9 bases lay between the germline ends. Germline lookup yields CDR1 SGHTA and CDR2 FQGNSA. The CDR3 consists of 14 residues. The CDR3 sequence is CASSLDISTGELFF. The CDR3 DNA is TGTGCCAGCAGCTTGGACATATCCACCGGGGAGCTGTTTTTT.

The chain combines TRBV6-2 or TRBV6-3 with TRBJ1-1; D is ambiguous. This CDR3 comprises 13 residues. Trimming cost V 7 bases and J 0 bases, with 9 bases left between them. Germline V gene data show CDR1 as MNHEY and CDR2 as SVGEGT. The CDR3 sequence is CASTEVMNTEAFF. In DNA, the CDR3 is TGTGCCAGCACAGAGGTCATGAACACTGAAGCTTTCTTT.

This clonotype occurred once. This chain joins TRBV19 and TRBJ1-1, with no clear D. Trimming removed 5 bases from V and 6 bases from J, with 10 bases in between. The CDR3 contains 12 residues. Per germline, CDR1 LNHDA and CDR2 SQIVND (reference sequence). CDR3 coding DNA: TGTGCCAGTAGTTTCGGGTACGCTGAAGCTTTCTTT. Protein product: CASSFGYAEAFF.

The chain has TRBV4-3 and TRBJ2-1; 9 nucleotides line up with TRBD2. CDR1 LGHNA and CDR2 YSLEER come from the germline V gene. Losses at the gene ends were 1 base for V and 9 bases for J; bases not matched to a gene: 13. CDR3 length equals 17 residues. CDR3 nucleotides: TGCGCCAGCAGCCAAGGTAGCGGGGGCGGGAATGTAGGTGAGCAGTTCTTC. Protein: CASSQGSGGGNVGEQFF.

The rearrangement joins TRBV19 to TRBJ2-1, with TRBD2 as a possible D gene (5 bases). V gave up 8 bases and J gave up 2 bases, with 16 bases separating them. Looked up from germline, CDR1 is LNHDA and CDR2 is SQIVND (reference sequence). This CDR3 is 15 amino acids long. CDR3 in DNA: TGTGCCAGTCACACTAGTCGAGCGGCCTACAATGAGCAGTTCTTC. Translating it yields CASHTSRAAYNEQFF.

The chain joins TRBV6-2 or TRBV6-3 to TRBJ2-1; 7 nucleotides line up with TRBD1. The CDR3 loop spans 15 amino acids. Trimming removed 5 bases from V and 4 bases from J; junction bases left unmatched: 8. The germline gives CDR1 MNHEY, CDR2 SVGEGT. In DNA, the CDR3 is TGTGCCAGCAGTCTGACAGGGCTAGGTTACAATGAGCAGTTCTTC. Its protein product is CASSLTGLGYNEQFF.

Concerning this clonotype itself: At one end, the junction sequence differs from germline, possibly due to a read error. The gene calls are TRBV27 and TRBJ1-2, with D tentatively TRBD1 (5 bases). CDR3 length: 14 amino acids. CDR1 is MNHEY, CDR2 SMNVEV, per germline (reference sequence). CDR3 loop: CANSFHGADYGYTF. Written as DNA, the CDR3 is TGTGCCAACAGTTTTCACGGGGCCGACTATGGCTACACCTTC.

This chain joins TRBV7-2 and TRBJ1-6, with 9 bases lining up with TRBD1. The CDR3 length is 15 residues. Germline V gives CDR1 SGHTA, CDR2 FQGNSA. The J segment lost 8 bases and the V segment lost 2 bases, leaving 4 bases of the junction unmatched. The CDR3 region is CASSLSQGADSPLHF. The CDR3 coding sequence is TGTGCCAGCAGCTTATCACAGGGGGCCGATTCACCCCTCCACTTT. Together with reference TRBV7-2 and TRBJ1-6, the CDR3 gives the full variable domain: GAGVSQSPSNKVTEKGKDVELRCDPISGHTALYWYRQSLGQGLEFLIYFQGNSAPDKSGLPSDRFSAERTGGSVSTLTIQRTQQEDSAVYLCASSLSQGADSPLHFGNGTRLTVT.

The rearrangement joins TRBV20-1 to TRBJ1-4; tentative D call: TRBD1 (6 bases). The V end lost 4 bases, the J end lost 3 bases, and 12 bases lay between the germline ends. Germline values: CDR1 DFQATT, CDR2 SNEGSKA (reference sequence). The CDR3 contains 14 residues. DNA for the CDR3: TGCAGTGCTATAAGGGGGAATGCTAATGAAAAACTGTTTTTT. Translating it yields CSAIRGNANEKLFF.

The chain has TRBV5-4 and TRBJ2-2; D is unresolved. The germline gives CDR1 SGHNT, CDR2 YYREEE (reference sequence). This CDR3 spans 16 amino acids. Trimming removed 1 base from V and 1 base from J, with 11 bases in between. In DNA, the CDR3 is TGTGCCAGCAGCTTGTCCCTCCCAGGGAACACCGGGGAGCTGTTTTTT. It codes for CASSLSLPGNTGELFF. The variable domain in full, completed from reference TRBV5-4 and TRBJ2-2, reads ETGVTQSPTHLIKTRGQQVTLRCSSQSGHNTVSWYQQALGQGPQFIFQYYREEENGRGNFPPRFSGLQFPNYSSELNVNALELDDSALYLCASSLSLPGNTGELFFGEGSRLTVL.

The CDR3 sequence is CSAREGGSNSPLHF. The DNA for the CDR3 is TGCAGTGCTAGAGAGGGGGGATCGAATTCACCCCTCCACTTT. The chain couples TRBV20-1 to TRBJ1-6, with D perhaps TRBD1 (5 bases). Germline V gene data show CDR1 as DFQATT and CDR2 as SNEGSKA (reference sequence). The CDR3 totals 14 residues. Between the trimmed V and J ends, which lost 0 bases and 7 bases, there was a span of 10 bases.

The chain recombines TRBV6-5 with TRBJ1-2; tentative D call: TRBD1 (5 bases). Trimming shortened V by 7 bases and J by 5 bases, and 17 bases separated the two germline ends. Germline V gene sequence: CDR1 MNHEY, CDR2 SVGAGI. The length of the CDR3 is 14 residues. The CDR3 DNA sequence: TGTGCCAGCAACTCCAATGGCGCAGGGTATGGCTACACCTTC. This sequence encodes CASNSNGAGYGYTF.

The chain couples TRBV3-1 to TRBJ2-1; no clear D gene. V lost 4 bases and J lost 9, with 10 bases in between. This CDR3 comprises 12 residues. Germline V gene data show CDR1 as LGHDT and CDR2 as YNNKEL (reference sequence). CDR3: CASSPYKGEQFF. Written as DNA, the CDR3 is TGTGCCAGCAGCCCCTACAAGGGTGAGCAGTTCTTC.

This clonotype appeared a few times. The chain is built from TRBV4-1 and TRBJ1-5; 8 bases agree with TRBD1. Unmatched junction bases numbered 4, after V lost 3 bases and J lost 3 bases. This CDR3 is built from 15 residues. Per germline, CDR1 MGHRA and CDR2 YSYEKL. CDR3 protein: CASSQSGQANQPQHF. CDR3 sequence (DNA): TGCGCCAGCAGCCAGTCGGGACAGGCCAATCAGCCCCAGCATTTT.

The chain uses TRBV15 and TRBJ1-5, with a weak D call TRBD1 (5 bases). This CDR3 comprises 15 residues. V was cut by 5 bases and J by 7 bases, with 18 bases left in between. In germline, CDR1 is LNHNV, CDR2 YYDKDF (reference sequence). This CDR3 is CATSAGTARLQPQHF. CDR3 DNA sequence: TGTGCCACCAGCGCCGGGACGGCCCGTCTCCAGCCCCAGCATTTT.

The genes are TRBV7-2 and TRBJ2-1, with TRBD2 as a possible D gene (6 bases). Germline V lookup: CDR1 SGHTA, CDR2 FQGNSA. V dropped 7 bases and J dropped 4 bases, with 20 bases sitting between them. This CDR3 has 16 residues. CDR3 amino acids: CASTPSEGALYNEQFF. DNA of the CDR3: TGTGCCAGCACTCCCTCGGAGGGCGCCCTTTACAATGAGCAGTTCTTC.

V and J are TRBV20-1 and TRBJ1-1, with D maybe TRBD1 (5 bases). Trimming removed 0 bases from V and 4 bases from J, with 12 bases in between. CDR1 and CDR2 from the germline V gene are DFQATT and SNEGSKA (reference sequence). The CDR3 is 14 amino acids. DNA of the CDR3: TGCAGTGCTAGAGATCAGGGCGGGGCCACTGAAGCTTTCTTT. It encodes CSARDQGGATEAFF.

The chain has TRBV6-2 or TRBV6-3 and TRBJ2-3; TRBD2 aligns across 7 bases. Germline values: CDR1 MNHEY, CDR2 SVGEGT. The ends lost 6 bases at V and 2 bases at J; junction bases unmatched: 14. The CDR3 covers 17 residues. For the CDR3, the DNA is TGTGCCAGCAGCGACTATAGCGGGCGACCCTCCACAGATACGCAGTATTTT. It encodes CASSDYSGRPSTDTQYF.

This chain uses TRBV10-3 with TRBJ1-1, with TRBD1 as a possible D gene (6 bases). Trimming took off 3 bases at V and 0 bases at J, with 14 bases between the two ends. The CDR3 loop spans 16 amino acids. Looked up from germline, CDR1 is ENHRY and CDR2 is SYGVKD. The CDR3 sequence is CAISDIGGTMNTEAFF. The CDR3 DNA is TGTGCCATCAGTGATATCGGGGGCACCATGAACACTGAAGCTTTCTTT.

This sequence joins TRBV6-1 and TRBJ2-2, with D hard to call. This CDR3 spans 15 amino acids. The germline V and J ends were trimmed by 4 bases and 1 base, with 10 bases remaining between them. Germline CDR1 MNHNS, CDR2 SASEGT. CDR3 nucleotides: TGTGCCAGCAGTGTCAGTCGGCAGAACACCGGGGAGCTGTTTTTT. It codes for CASSVSRQNTGELFF.

The rearrangement uses TRBV5-1 and TRBJ2-1; TRBD2 might be the D (6 bases). With 2 bases removed from V and 7 bases from J, the gap between germline ends came to 16 bases. The germline CDR1 and CDR2 sequences are SGHRS and YFSETQ. The CDR3 extends over 15 amino acids. This CDR3 reads CASSFSGESGNEQFF. The CDR3 nucleotides read TGCGCCAGCAGCTTTTCGGGGGAGTCAGGTAATGAGCAGTTCTTC.

The chain recombines TRBV3-1 with TRBJ1-1, with 7 bases fitting TRBD1. Germline-derived CDR1 and CDR2 are LGHDT and YNNKEL (reference sequence). The junction had 5 bases not matched to a gene; V was cut back by 2 bases and J by 5 bases. The CDR3 sequence is 14 residues long. The CDR3 protein is CASSQRDRATEAFF. DNA for the CDR3: TGTGCCAGCAGCCAACGAGACAGGGCTACTGAAGCTTTCTTT.

Only one count was recorded for this clonotype. The V call is TRBV20-1, the J call TRBJ2-3; either TRBD1 or TRBD2 may fit D (5 bases each). The CDR3 is made up of 12 amino acids. Trimming left V 2 bases short and J 5 bases short, with 8 bases between. CDR1 and CDR2 (germline): DFQATT, SNEGSKA (reference sequence). The CDR3 nucleotides are TGCAGTGCTAGACCTGGGGGAGATACGCAGTATTTT. Its protein product is CSARPGGDTQYF.